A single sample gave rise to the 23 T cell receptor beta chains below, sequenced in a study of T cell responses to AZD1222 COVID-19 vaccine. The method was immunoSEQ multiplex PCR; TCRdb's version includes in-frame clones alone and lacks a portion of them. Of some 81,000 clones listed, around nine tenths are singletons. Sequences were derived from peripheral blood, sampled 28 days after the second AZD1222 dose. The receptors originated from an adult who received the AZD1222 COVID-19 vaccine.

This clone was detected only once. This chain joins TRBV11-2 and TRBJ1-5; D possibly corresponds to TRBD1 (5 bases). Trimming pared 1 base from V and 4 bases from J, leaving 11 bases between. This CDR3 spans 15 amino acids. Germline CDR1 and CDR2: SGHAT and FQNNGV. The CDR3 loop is CASSLGRGWNQPQHF. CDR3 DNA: TGTGCCAGCAGCTTAGGGAGGGGCTGGAATCAGCCCCAGCATTTT.

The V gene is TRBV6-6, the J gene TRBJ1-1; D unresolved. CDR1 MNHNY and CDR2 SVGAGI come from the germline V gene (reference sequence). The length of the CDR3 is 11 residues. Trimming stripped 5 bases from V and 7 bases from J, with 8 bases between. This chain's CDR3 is CASSKLFEAFF. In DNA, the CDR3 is TGTGCCAGCAGTAAATTATTTGAAGCTTTCTTT.

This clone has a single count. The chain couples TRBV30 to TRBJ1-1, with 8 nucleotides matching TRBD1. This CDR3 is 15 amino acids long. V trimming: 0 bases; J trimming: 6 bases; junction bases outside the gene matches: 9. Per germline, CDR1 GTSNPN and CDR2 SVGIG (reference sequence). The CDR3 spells CAWSVSGQGGSEAFF. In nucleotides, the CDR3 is TGTGCCTGGAGTGTGAGCGGACAGGGAGGATCTGAAGCTTTCTTT.

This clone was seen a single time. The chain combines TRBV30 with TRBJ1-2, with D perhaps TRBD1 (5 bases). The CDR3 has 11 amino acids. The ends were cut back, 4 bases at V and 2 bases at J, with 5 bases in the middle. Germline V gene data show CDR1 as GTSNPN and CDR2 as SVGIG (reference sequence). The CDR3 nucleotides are TGTGCCTGGACAGGGAACTATGGCTACACCTTC. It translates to CAWTGNYGYTF.

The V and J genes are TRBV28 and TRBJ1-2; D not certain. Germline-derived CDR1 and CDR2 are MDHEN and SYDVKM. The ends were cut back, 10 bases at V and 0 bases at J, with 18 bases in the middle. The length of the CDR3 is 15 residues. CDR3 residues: CATDGVEPTNYGYTF. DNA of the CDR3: TGTGCCACCGACGGGGTGGAACCAACTAACTATGGCTACACCTTC.

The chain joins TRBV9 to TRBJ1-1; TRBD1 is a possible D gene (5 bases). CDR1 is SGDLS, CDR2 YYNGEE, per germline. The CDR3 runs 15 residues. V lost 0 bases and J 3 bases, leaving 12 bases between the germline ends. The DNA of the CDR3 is TGTGCCAGCAGCGTAGGTGGAGGGGTGGACACTGAAGCTTTCTTT. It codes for CASSVGGGVDTEAFF.

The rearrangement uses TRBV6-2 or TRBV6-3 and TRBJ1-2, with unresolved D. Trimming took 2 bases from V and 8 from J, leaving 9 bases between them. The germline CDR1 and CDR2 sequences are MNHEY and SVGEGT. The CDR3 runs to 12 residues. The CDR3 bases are TGTGCCAGCAGTTACCTTGACTCGGGCTACACCTTC. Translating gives CASSYLDSGYTF.

CDR3 region: CAWRPVGGRDQPQHF. CDR3 coding DNA: TGTGCCTGGAGACCCGTGGGGGGTAGAGATCAGCCCCAGCATTTT. V usage is TRBV30 and J usage is TRBJ1-5; weak D call: TRBD1 (5 bases). Germline CDR1 and CDR2: GTSNPN and SVGIG (reference sequence). CDR3 size: 15 residues. With 3 bases removed from V and 5 bases from J, the gap between germline ends came to 17 bases. The whole variable domain, remainder taken from reference TRBV30 and TRBJ1-5, is SQTIHQWPATLVQPVGSPLSLECTVEGTSNPNLYWYRQAAGRGLQLLFYSVGIGQISSEVPQNLSASRPQDRQFILSSKKLLLSDSGFYLCAWRPVGGRDQPQHFGDGTRLSIL.

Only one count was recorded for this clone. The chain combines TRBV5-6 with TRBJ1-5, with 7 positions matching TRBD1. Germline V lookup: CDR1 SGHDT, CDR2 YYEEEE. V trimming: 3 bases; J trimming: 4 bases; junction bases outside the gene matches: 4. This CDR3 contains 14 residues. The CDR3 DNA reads TGTGCCAGCAGCTACGGACAGGTGAATCAGCCCCAGCATTTT. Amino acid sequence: CASSYGQVNQPQHF.

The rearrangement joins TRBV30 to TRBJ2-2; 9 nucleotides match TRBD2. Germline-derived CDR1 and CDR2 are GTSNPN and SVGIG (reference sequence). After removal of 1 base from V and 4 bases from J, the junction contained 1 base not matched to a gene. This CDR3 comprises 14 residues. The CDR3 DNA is TGTGCCTGGAGTGGACTAGCGGCCACCGGGGAGCTGTTTTTT. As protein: CAWSGLAATGELFF.

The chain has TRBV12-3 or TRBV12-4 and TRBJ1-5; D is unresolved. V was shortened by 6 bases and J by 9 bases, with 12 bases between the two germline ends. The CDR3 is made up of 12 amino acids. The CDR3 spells CASRESVGPQHF. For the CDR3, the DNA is TGTGCCAGCAGGGAATCCGTCGGGCCCCAGCATTTT.

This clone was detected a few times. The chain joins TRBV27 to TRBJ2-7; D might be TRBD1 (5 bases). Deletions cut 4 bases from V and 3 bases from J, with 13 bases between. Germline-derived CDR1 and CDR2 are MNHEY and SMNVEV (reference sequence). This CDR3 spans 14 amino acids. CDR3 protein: CASSSRTLNYEQYF. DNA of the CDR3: TGTGCCAGCAGTTCCCGGACACTGAACTACGAGCAGTACTTC.

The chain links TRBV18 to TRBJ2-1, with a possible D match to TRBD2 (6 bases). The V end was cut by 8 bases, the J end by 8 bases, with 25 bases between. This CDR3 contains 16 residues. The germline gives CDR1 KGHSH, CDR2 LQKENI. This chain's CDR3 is CASTRTTGPTIYEQFF. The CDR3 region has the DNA TGTGCCAGCACGAGGACTACAGGCCCTACAATCTATGAGCAGTTCTTC.

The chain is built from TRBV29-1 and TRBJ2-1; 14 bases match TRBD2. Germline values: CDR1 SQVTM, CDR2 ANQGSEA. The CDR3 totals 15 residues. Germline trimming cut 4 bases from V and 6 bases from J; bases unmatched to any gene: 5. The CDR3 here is CSVVGTSGRSNEQFF. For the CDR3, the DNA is TGCAGCGTTGTCGGGACTAGCGGGAGATCCAATGAGCAGTTCTTC.

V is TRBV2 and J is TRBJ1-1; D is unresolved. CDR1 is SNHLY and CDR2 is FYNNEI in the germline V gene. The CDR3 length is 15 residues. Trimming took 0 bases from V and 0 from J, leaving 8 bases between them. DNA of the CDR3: TGTGCCAGCAGTGAAGCGCTTGCAGTGAACACTGAAGCTTTCTTT. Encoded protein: CASSEALAVNTEAFF. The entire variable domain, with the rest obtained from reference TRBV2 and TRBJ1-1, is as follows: EPEVTQTPSHQVTQMGQEVILRCVPISNHLYFYWYRQILGQKVEFLVSFYNNEISEKSEIFDDQFSVERPDGSNFTLKIRSTKLEDSAMYFCASSEALAVNTEAFFGQGTRLTVV.

CDR3 sequence reads: CASSQQGGTQETQYF. CDR3 DNA: TGTGCCAGCAGCCAACAAGGGGGCACCCAAGAGACCCAGTACTTC. This rearrangement joins TRBV4-2 to TRBJ2-5, with 7 bases lining up with TRBD1. Germline V CDR1 and CDR2: LGHNA, YNFKEQ. There are 15 residues in the CDR3. The V and J ends lost 2 bases and 1 base, in that order; junction bases with no gene match: 4.

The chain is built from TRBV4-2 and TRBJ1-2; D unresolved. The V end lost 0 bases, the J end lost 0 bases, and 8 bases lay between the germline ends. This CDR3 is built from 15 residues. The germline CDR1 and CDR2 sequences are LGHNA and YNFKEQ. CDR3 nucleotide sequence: TGTGCCAGCAGCCAAGACCCATCTGCTAACTATGGCTACACCTTC. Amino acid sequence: CASSQDPSANYGYTF.

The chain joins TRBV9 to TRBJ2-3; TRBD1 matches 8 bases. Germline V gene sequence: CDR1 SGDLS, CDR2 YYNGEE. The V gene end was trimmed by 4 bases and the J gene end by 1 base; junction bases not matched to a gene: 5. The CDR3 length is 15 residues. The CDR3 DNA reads TGTGCCAGCAGCAACAGGGGGGACGGCACAGATACGCAGTATTTT. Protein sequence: CASSNRGDGTDTQYF.

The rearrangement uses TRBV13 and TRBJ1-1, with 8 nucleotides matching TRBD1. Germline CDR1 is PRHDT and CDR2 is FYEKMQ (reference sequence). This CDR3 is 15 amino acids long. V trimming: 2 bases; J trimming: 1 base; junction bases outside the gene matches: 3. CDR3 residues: CASSLRTGWNTEAFF. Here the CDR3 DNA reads TGTGCCAGCAGCTTAAGGACAGGGTGGAACACTGAAGCTTTCTTT. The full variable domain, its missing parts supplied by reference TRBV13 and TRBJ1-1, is AAGVIQSPRHLIKEKRETATLKCYPIPRHDTVYWYQQGPGQDPQFLISFYEKMQSDKGSIPDRFSAQQFSDYHSELNMSSLELGDSALYFCASSLRTGWNTEAFFGQGTRLTVV.

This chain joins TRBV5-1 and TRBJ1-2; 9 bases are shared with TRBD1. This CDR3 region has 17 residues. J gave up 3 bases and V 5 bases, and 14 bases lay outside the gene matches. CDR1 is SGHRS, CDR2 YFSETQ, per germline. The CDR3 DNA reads TGCGCCAGCAGATTTTCCGGGACAGGGACCCTTGACTATGGCTACACCTTC. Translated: CASRFSGTGTLDYGYTF.

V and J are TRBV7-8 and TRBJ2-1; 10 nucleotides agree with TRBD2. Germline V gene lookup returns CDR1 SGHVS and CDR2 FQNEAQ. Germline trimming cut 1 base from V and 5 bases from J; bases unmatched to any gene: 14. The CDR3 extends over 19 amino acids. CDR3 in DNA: TGTGCCAGCAGCTTAGGGGCTAGCGGGGGCCTCACCCAGCACAATGAGCAGTTCTTC. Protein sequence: CASSLGASGGLTQHNEQFF.

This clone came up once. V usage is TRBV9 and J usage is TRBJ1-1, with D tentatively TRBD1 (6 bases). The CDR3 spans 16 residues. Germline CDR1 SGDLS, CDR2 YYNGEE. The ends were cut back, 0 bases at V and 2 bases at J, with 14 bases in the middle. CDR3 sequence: CASSVVPGTKNTEAFF. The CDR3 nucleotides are TGTGCCAGCAGCGTAGTGCCGGGGACAAAAAACACTGAAGCTTTCTTT.

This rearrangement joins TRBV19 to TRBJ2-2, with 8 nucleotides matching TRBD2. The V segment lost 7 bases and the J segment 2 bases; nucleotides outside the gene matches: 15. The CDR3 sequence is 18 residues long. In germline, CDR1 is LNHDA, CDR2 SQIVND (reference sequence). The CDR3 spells CASTKPKGLAGNTGELFF. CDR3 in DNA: TGTGCCAGTACCAAACCAAAGGGGCTAGCGGGTAACACCGGGGAGCTGTTTTTT. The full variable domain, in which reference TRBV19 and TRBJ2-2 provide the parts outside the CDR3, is DGGITQSPKYLFRKEGQNVTLSCEQNLNHDAMYWYRQDPGQGLRLIYYSQIVNDFQKGDIAEGYSVSREKKESFPLTVTSAQKNPTAFYLCASTKPKGLAGNTGELFFGEGSRLTVL.